A selection of T cell receptor beta chains follows, all from one sample in a study of T cell changes during pregnancy in multiple sclerosis. Measured with immunoSEQ multiplex PCR; TCRdb has only the in-frame clones, and not every one. Counted here are about 30,000 clones, about 90% occurring once; the ten biggest clones make up 5% to 7.5%. Source: CD8+ T cells from peripheral blood mononuclear cells, taken before pregnancy. The receptors were sampled from a female donor with multiple sclerosis, enrolled in a pregnancy study. Both conserved end residues are part of each CDR3. The order of the fields is CDR3 length, J gene, V gene, D gene, clone size, CDR3 protein, CDR3 DNA. D genes are given only for firm matches. The size of a clone is reported for some rows only, either as once, few or many, or as a class for expanded clones.

len: 22; j_gene: TRBJ2-1; v_gene: TRBV9; d_gene: TRBD2; abundance: -; CDR3aa: CASSVSALRLAGGGGPYNEQFF; CDR3nt: TGTGCCAGCAGCGTAAGCGCCCTAAGACTAGCGGGAGGGGGGGGCCCCTACAATGAGCAGTTCTTC
len: 15; j_gene: TRBJ2-7; v_gene: TRBV27; d_gene: TRBD2; abundance: -; CDR3aa: CASSSGLAGDNEQYF; CDR3nt: TGTGCCAGCAGCTCGGGACTAGCGGGAGATAACGAGCAGTACTTC
len: 13; j_gene: TRBJ2-7; v_gene: TRBV13; d_gene: -; abundance: -; CDR3aa: CASSPGISYEQYF; CDR3nt: TGTGCCAGCAGCCCCGGGATCTCCTACGAGCAGTACTTC
len: 14; j_gene: TRBJ2-7; v_gene: TRBV7-9; d_gene: TRBD1; abundance: -; CDR3aa: CASSVGQGADEQYF; CDR3nt: TGTGCCAGCAGCGTAGGACAGGGGGCGGACGAGCAGTACTTC
len: 16; j_gene: TRBJ2-1; v_gene: TRBV4-3; d_gene: -; abundance: -; CDR3aa: CASSQSRSVRGDEQFF; CDR3nt: TGCGCCAGCAGCCAGTCTCGATCCGTGCGTGGAGATGAGCAGTTCTTC
len: 16; j_gene: TRBJ2-7; v_gene: TRBV7-9; d_gene: -; abundance: -; CDR3aa: CASSLPLDKLSYEQYF; CDR3nt: TGTGCCAGCAGCTTACCGCTTGACAAGCTAAGTTACGAGCAGTACTTC
len: 15; j_gene: TRBJ1-1; v_gene: TRBV6-5; d_gene: -; abundance: -; CDR3aa: CASSLFSISDTEAFF; CDR3nt: TGTGCCAGCAGTTTGTTTTCCATCTCGGACACTGAAGCTTTCTTT
len: 17; j_gene: TRBJ2-3; v_gene: TRBV4-3; d_gene: TRBD1; abundance: -; CDR3aa: CASSQDSRGRFSHTQYF; CDR3nt: TGCGCCAGCAGCCAAGATTCCAGGGGGCGATTCTCGCATACGCAGTATTTT
len: 16; j_gene: TRBJ2-3; v_gene: TRBV2; d_gene: -; abundance: once; CDR3aa: CASSRGLGGSTDTQYF; CDR3nt: TGTGCCAGCAGTCGAGGATTAGGAGGGAGCACAGATACGCAGTATTTT
len: 15; j_gene: TRBJ1-3; v_gene: TRBV21-1; d_gene: -; abundance: few; CDR3aa: CASSKVSVSGNTIYF; CDR3nt: TGTGCCAGCAGCAAAGTAAGCGTCTCTGGAAACACCATATATTTT
len: 12; j_gene: TRBJ2-7; v_gene: TRBV30; d_gene: -; abundance: -; CDR3aa: CAWKDISYEQYF; CDR3nt: TGTGCCTGGAAAGACATCTCCTACGAGCAGTACTTC
len: 14; j_gene: TRBJ2-1; v_gene: TRBV5-6; d_gene: -; abundance: -; CDR3aa: CASSSVAAYNEQFF; CDR3nt: TGTGCCAGCAGCTCTGTAGCAGCCTACAATGAGCAGTTCTTC
len: 14; j_gene: TRBJ2-7; v_gene: TRBV10-3; d_gene: -; abundance: -; CDR3aa: CAISDTQGGDEQYF; CDR3nt: TGTGCCATCAGTGACACACAGGGGGGGGACGAGCAGTACTTC
len: 15; j_gene: TRBJ1-1; v_gene: TRBV27; d_gene: -; abundance: -; CDR3aa: CASSLSDSFNTEAFF; CDR3nt: TGTGCCAGCAGTTTATCCGACAGTTTTAACACTGAAGCTTTCTTT
len: 12; j_gene: TRBJ2-7; v_gene: TRBV13; d_gene: TRBD1; abundance: -; CDR3aa: CASGVGGNEQYF; CDR3nt: TGTGCCAGCGGGGTAGGGGGCAACGAGCAGTACTTC
len: 13; j_gene: TRBJ2-2; v_gene: TRBV7-6; d_gene: -; abundance: -; CDR3aa: CASRPSYPGELFF; CDR3nt: TGTGCCAGCAGACCTAGCTACCCCGGGGAGCTGTTTTTT
len: 13; j_gene: TRBJ1-2; v_gene: TRBV5-1; d_gene: -; abundance: -; CDR3aa: CASSLEASYGYTF; CDR3nt: TGCGCCAGCAGCTTAGAGGCCTCCTATGGCTACACCTTC
len: 13; j_gene: TRBJ2-7; v_gene: TRBV19; d_gene: -; abundance: -; CDR3aa: CASSGALSYEQYF; CDR3nt: TGTGCCAGTAGTGGGGCCCTCTCCTACGAGCAGTACTTC
len: 13; j_gene: TRBJ1-2; v_gene: TRBV4-3; d_gene: TRBD1; abundance: -; CDR3aa: CASSPHRGKGYTF; CDR3nt: TGCGCCAGCAGCCCCCACAGGGGCAAGGGCTACACCTTC
len: 14; j_gene: TRBJ2-1; v_gene: TRBV2; d_gene: -; abundance: -; CDR3aa: CASSGTSTYNEQFF; CDR3nt: TGTGCCAGCAGTGGGACAAGTACCTACAATGAGCAGTTCTTC
len: 14; j_gene: TRBJ1-1; v_gene: TRBV5-6; d_gene: -; abundance: -; CDR3aa: CASSPFSGRTEAFF; CDR3nt: TGTGCCAGCAGTCCATTCTCGGGTAGGACTGAAGCTTTCTTT